This T cell receptor beta chain was recovered during a study of T cell changes during pregnancy in multiple sclerosis. Libraries were prepared by immunoSEQ multiplex PCR; TCRdb keeps only in-frame clonotypes and omits some of them. The repertoire holds roughly 47,000 clones, with approximately 90% as singletons. CDR3 length equals 16 residues. CDR1 is LNHDA and CDR2 is SQIVND in the germline V gene (reference sequence). V lost 3 bases and J lost 4; bases outside the gene matches: 12. The chain couples TRBV19 to TRBJ2-7; 7 positions agree with TRBD2. Source: CD4+ T cells from peripheral blood mononuclear cells, taken after pregnancy. The TCR was taken from a female donor with multiple sclerosis, enrolled in a pregnancy study. In nucleotides, the CDR3 is TGTGCCAGTAGTATGAGTCGGGCGGGAGACTCGTACGAGCAGTACTTC. Translation gives CASSMSRAGDSYEQYF. Based on the CDR3 plus reference TRBV19 and TRBJ2-7, the full variable domain is DGGITQSPKYLFRKEGQNVTLSCEQNLNHDAMYWYRQDPGQGLRLIYYSQIVNDFQKGDIAEGYSVSREKKESFPLTVTSAQKNPTAFYLCASSMSRAGDSYEQYFGPGTRLTVT.